The 6 T cell receptor beta chains below all came from one sample that was sequenced in a study of T cell responses to AZD1222 COVID-19 vaccine. Profiling relied on immunoSEQ multiplex PCR, and the TCRdb table lists in-frame clones only, not all of them. The data contain roughly 150,000 clones, around 90% of them seen just once; the ten biggest clones take up roughly 6%. The material sequenced was peripheral blood, taken 28 days after the second AZD1222 dose. All receptors derive from an adult who received the AZD1222 COVID-19 vaccine.

This clone is termed medium-sized. The chain recombines TRBV5-1 with TRBJ1-2; TRBD1 matches at 7 bases. The germline V gene has CDR1 SGHRS and CDR2 YFSETQ. The junction had 4 bases not matched to a gene; V was cut back by 5 bases and J by 6 bases. The CDR3 has 12 amino acids. The DNA for the CDR3 is TGCGCCAGCAGACAGGGGCTCAATGGCTACACCTTC. This encodes CASRQGLNGYTF.

This chain connects TRBV4-1 to TRBJ2-2; D ambiguous. Germline V gene sequence: CDR1 MGHRA, CDR2 YSYEKL. This CDR3 has 14 residues. The germline V and J ends were trimmed by 3 bases and 6 bases, with 11 bases remaining between them. CDR3 nucleotides: TGCGCCAGCAGCCAGCCTGATAGGGCCGGGGAGCTGTTTTTT. It specifies CASSQPDRAGELFF.

Here the CDR3 reads CASKRTVNTEAFF. DNA of the CDR3: TGTGCCAGCAAGAGGACGGTGAACACTGAAGCTTTCTTT. The chain has TRBV9 and TRBJ1-1, with D unclear. The CDR3 spans 13 residues. V lost 6 bases and J 0 bases, leaving 9 bases between the germline ends. The germline gives CDR1 SGDLS, CDR2 YYNGEE.

The chain couples TRBV7-8 to TRBJ1-5, with D hard to call. The CDR3 length is 17 residues. CDR1 SGHVS and CDR2 FQNEAQ come from the germline V gene. Trimming removed 3 bases from V and 2 bases from J, with 17 bases in between. CDR3 nucleotides: TGTGCCAGCAGCTTCAACGGGGTGGGATTTGGCAATCAGCCCCAGCATTTT. This translates into CASSFNGVGFGNQPQHF.

This chain connects TRBV7-9 to TRBJ1-1; no clear D. V was trimmed by 3 bases and J by 6 bases, leaving 17 bases between them. The CDR3 length is 15 residues. From germline, CDR1 is SEHNR and CDR2 FQNEAQ (reference sequence). CDR3 DNA: TGTGCCAGCAGCTTTCAGGTTGGCCGGTTCCCTGAAGCTTTCTTT. Its protein is CASSFQVGRFPEAFF.

This clone was detected once. J is TRBJ1-4 and V is TRBV30; D perhaps matches TRBD1 (5 bases). This CDR3 has 15 residues. V gave up 0 bases and J gave up 8 bases, with 16 bases separating them. Germline-derived CDR1 and CDR2 are GTSNPN and SVGIG (reference sequence). The CDR3, as DNA: TGTGCCTGGAGTGTCGGTCCGCAGGGAGTAGAAAAACTGTTTTTT. Translated, it gives CAWSVGPQGVEKLFF. Full variable domain (outside the CDR3, taken from reference TRBV30 and TRBJ1-4): SQTIHQWPATLVQPVGSPLSLECTVEGTSNPNLYWYRQAAGRGLQLLFYSVGIGQISSEVPQNLSASRPQDRQFILSSKKLLLSDSGFYLCAWSVGPQGVEKLFFGSGTQLSVL.